The rows below give T cell receptor beta chains drawn from one sample of a study of shared clonotypes between healthy human individuals. The repertoire was sequenced with immunoSEQ multiplex PCR; TCRdb's copy has only in-frame clones and lacks some. Found here are roughly 700,000 clones, approximately 79% of them singletons; the top ten hold approximately 1.8%. Sequencing used memory CD4+ T cells sorted from blood. The receptor source for this set is a woman in her twenties or thirties in good health. Both conserved end residues are part of each CDR3. The D gene is left open where the match is weak. A row's size may be missing; if present it is once, few, many or a size class.

J,V,size,D,DNA,CDR3
TRBJ2-1,TRBV6-1,few,TRBD2,TGTGCCAGCAGAGAGATACTAGCGACATACAATGAGCAGTTCTTC,CASREILATYNEQFF
TRBJ2-3,TRBV19,NA,TRBD2,TGTGCCGTAGCGGGAGGATTTATGCAGTATTTT,CAVAGGFMQYF
TRBJ2-7,TRBV4-1,NA,TRBD2,TGCGCCAGCAGCCAGACAGAGCGGGACCCCTACGAGCAGTACTTC,CASSQTERDPYEQYF
TRBJ2-7,TRBV28,NA,TRBD1,TGTGCCAGCAGTTTGACAGGGCCGACCTACGAGCAGTACTTC,CASSLTGPTYEQYF
TRBJ2-7,TRBV14,NA,TRBD2,TGTGCCAGCAGCCTCACGGGACTAGCATCCTACGAGCAGTACTTC,CASSLTGLASYEQYF
TRBJ2-5,TRBV7-3,many,NA,TGTGCCAGCAGCTTAAACGGAGGGAAAGAGACCCAGTACTTC,CASSLNGGKETQYF
TRBJ1-2,TRBV2,NA,NA,TGTGCCAGCAGTGGACAGCTTAACTATGGCTACACCTTC,CASSGQLNYGYTF
TRBJ2-5,TRBV5-1,NA,TRBD1,TGCGCCAGCAGCATAGGACAGGGAGAGACCCAGTACTTC,CASSIGQGETQYF
TRBJ2-1,TRBV28,NA,TRBD2,TGTGCCAGCTCGGGGTTGGTAGCGGGAGTATACAATGAGCAGTTCTTC,CASSGLVAGVYNEQFF
TRBJ2-1,TRBV29-1,NA,TRBD2,TGCAGCGTGGAAAGACTAGCTTCCTACAATGAGCAGTTCTTC,CSVERLASYNEQFF
TRBJ2-7,TRBV28,NA,TRBD2,TGTGCCAGCAGTACGACTAGCGGGGGTTGGGGCGAGCAGTACTTC,CASSTTSGGWGEQYF
TRBJ2-3,TRBV5-1,once,NA,TGCGCCAGCAGCTTGGAAACTCCTACAGATACGCAGTATTTT,CASSLETPTDTQYF
TRBJ2-1,TRBV5-1,NA,NA,TGCGCCAGCACCACCCGTGGGGATGGGAATGAGCAGTTCTTC,CASTTRGDGNEQFF
TRBJ2-7,TRBV30,NA,NA,TGTGCCTGGAGTGCCGCCTACGAGCAGTACTTC,CAWSAAYEQYF
TRBJ2-2,TRBV5-6,NA,NA,TGTGCCAGCAGCTTGGATCTAGGGAACACCGGGGAGCTGTTTTTT,CASSLDLGNTGELFF
TRBJ1-5,TRBV28,NA,TRBD1,TGTGCCAGTTGGACAGGGAACAATCAGCCCCAGCATTTT,CASWTGNNQPQHF
TRBJ1-3,TRBV28,NA,NA,TGTGCCAGCAGGGGCACAGGAGGAAACACCATATATTTT,CASRGTGGNTIYF
TRBJ2-1,TRBV7-6,many,NA,TGTGCCAGCAGCTTAGAGGCGGAGGCCACCTACAATGAGCAGTTCTTC,CASSLEAEATYNEQFF
TRBJ2-7,TRBV5-4,NA,TRBD2,TGTGCCAGCAGTCGGGAGGGCCCTATGGAGCAGTACTTC,CASSREGPMEQYF
TRBJ2-7,TRBV28,NA,NA,TGTGCCAGCAAGGCCAATTTAGACGAGCAGTACTTC,CASKANLDEQYF
TRBJ2-2,TRBV6-5,NA,NA,TGTGCCAGCAGTTACTCCCGAGCAGGGAACACCGGGGAGCTGTTTTTT,CASSYSRAGNTGELFF
TRBJ1-5,TRBV27,NA,NA,TGTGCCAGCAGCCCGGGAGCAACGCATGATCAGCCCCAGCATTTT,CASSPGATHDQPQHF
TRBJ2-2,TRBV2,few,TRBD1,TGTGCCAGCAGTGGGGGACAGGGAAACACCGGGGAGCTGTTTTTT,CASSGGQGNTGELFF
TRBJ2-7,TRBV28,NA,TRBD1,TGTGCCAGCAGTCTAGGGGGACAGGGGCGAAAGGGGCAGTACTTC,CASSLGGQGRKGQYF
TRBJ2-7,TRBV27,NA,NA,TGTGCCAGCAGTTTTCGTGCCACGGGCTACGAGCAGTACTTC,CASSFRATGYEQYF
TRBJ2-1,TRBV2,NA,TRBD2,TGTGCCAGCAGTTCTAGCGGGAATGGCAATGAGCAGTTCTTC,CASSSSGNGNEQFF
TRBJ2-1,TRBV7-2,NA,NA,TGTGCCAGCAGCTTAGCGATAGGGGGGAGGAATGAGCAGTTCTTC,CASSLAIGGRNEQFF
TRBJ1-3,TRBV28,NA,NA,TGTGCCAGCAGTACTCCTCAGGGGTACAGGGCTGGAAACACCATATATTTT,CASSTPQGYRAGNTIYF
TRBJ1-3,TRBV5-1,NA,NA,TGCGCCAGCAGCGGGCTAGGATCGAGCTCTGGAAACACCATATATTTT,CASSGLGSSSGNTIYF
TRBJ1-1,TRBV5-1,once,NA,TGCGCCAGCAGCTTTTCTGGGGGAGGGAACACTGAAGCTTTCTTT,CASSFSGGGNTEAFF
TRBJ2-5,TRBV18,NA,TRBD1,TGTGCCAGCTCGGTACGGACAGGTCAAGAGACCCAGTACTTC,CASSVRTGQETQYF
TRBJ2-7,TRBV11-2,few,NA,TGTGCCAGCAGCGCACGGCCGGGGCACGAGCAGTACTTC,CASSARPGHEQYF
TRBJ1-4,TRBV28,NA,NA,TGTGCCAGCTGTTCCTCAGGGCGGTATGAAAAACTGTTTTTT,CASCSSGRYEKLFF
TRBJ2-1,TRBV15,once,NA,TGTGCCACCAGCAGAGATCCCGGGCAAGAGCAGTTCTTC,CATSRDPGQEQFF
TRBJ2-1,TRBV4-1,few,NA,TGCGCCAGCAGCCAAATACGGAGCTCCTACAATGAGCAGTTCTTC,CASSQIRSSYNEQFF
TRBJ2-1,TRBV30,few,NA,TGTGCCTGGAGTGTACGGCGGGCGAGCTCCTACAATGAGCAGTTCTTC,CAWSVRRASSYNEQFF
TRBJ2-7,TRBV6-4,few,NA,TGTGCCAGCTCTAGCCACGAGCAGTACTTC,CASSSHEQYF
TRBJ2-3,TRBV5-4,few,NA,TGTGCCAGCAGCTTACAGTTCTTAGATACGCAGTATTTT,CASSLQFLDTQYF
TRBJ1-4,TRBV5-6,NA,NA,TGTGCCAGCAGCTTGGGTCTTGGACAGTTGGGCGAAAAACTGTTTTTT,CASSLGLGQLGEKLFF
TRBJ2-2,TRBV2,few,NA,TGTGCCAGCAGTGAGGTTGCGAGCTCCGGGGAGCTGTTTTTT,CASSEVASSGELFF
TRBJ1-1,TRBV5-6,once,NA,TGTGCCAGCAGCCCCCGTTTGAACACTGAAGCTTTCTTT,CASSPRLNTEAFF
TRBJ1-5,TRBV19,NA,NA,TGTGCCAGTAGTAGGGGCCGTGATAGCAATCAGCCCCAGCATTTT,CASSRGRDSNQPQHF
TRBJ1-4,TRBV5-6,NA,NA,TGTGCCAGCAGCCCCGAACCAGTAAAACGAGCACATGAAAAACTGTTTTTT,CASSPEPVKRAHEKLFF
TRBJ1-2,TRBV29-1,NA,TRBD1,TGCAGCGGGTCAACAGGGGACTATGGCTACACCTTC,CSGSTGDYGYTF
TRBJ2-7,TRBV5-1,NA,NA,TGCGCCAGCAGCTTGGTTGCCTCCTACGAGCAGTACTTC,CASSLVASYEQYF
TRBJ2-5,TRBV29-1,NA,NA,TGCAGCGCACTGACAGACGGGGAGACCCAGTACTTC,CSALTDGETQYF
TRBJ2-3,TRBV30,NA,NA,TGTGCCTGGAGTGGTATAGTAGCCACAGATACGCAGTATTTT,CAWSGIVATDTQYF
TRBJ2-7,TRBV19,few,TRBD2,TGTGCCAGTAGTACGCGGGCAGCGGGAGCCTACGAGCAGTACTTC,CASSTRAAGAYEQYF
TRBJ1-5,TRBV1,NA,NA,TGCACCAGCAGCCAGCGGGGGACAGCTTATAGCAATCAGCCCCAGCATTTT,CTSSQRGTAYSNQPQHF
TRBJ1-5,TRBV6-5,NA,NA,TGTGCCAGCAGTTACTCATACAGGGAGCGCTCAACCCAGCATTTT,CASSYSYRERSTQHF
TRBJ1-5,TRBV29-1,few,TRBD1,TGCAGCGTTCTCGGGACAGGGAAAGATCAGCCCCAGCATTTT,CSVLGTGKDQPQHF
TRBJ1-5,TRBV28,once,NA,TGTGCCAGCAGTTTAGGAGGGGTTGGCAATCAGCCCCAGCATTTT,CASSLGGVGNQPQHF
TRBJ1-3,TRBV11-2,NA,TRBD1,TGTGCCAGCAGCTTAGCTGAGGGACAGAAAACCTCAGGAAACACCATATATTTT,CASSLAEGQKTSGNTIYF
TRBJ2-5,TRBV28,NA,TRBD1,TGTGCCAGCAGTACGCGACAGGGCCAAGAGACCCAGTACTTC,CASSTRQGQETQYF
TRBJ1-5,TRBV7-6,NA,NA,TGTGCCAGCAGCTTCGGTTTTAATCAGCCCCAGCATTTT,CASSFGFNQPQHF